This T cell receptor beta chain was documented in a study of blood T cell repertoires in COVID-19. About the study: Specimens from acute and convalescent COVID-19 originated in the United States, Italy and Spain.

Clones were read by immunoSEQ multiplex PCR, and TCRdb kept only the in-frame ones, dropping some. This sample has about 81,000 clones, with about four fifths found just once. Germline values: CDR1 SNHLY, CDR2 FYNNEI. The trim removed 3 bases at V and 2 bases at J, leaving 7 bases unmatched. The CDR3 totals 16 residues. This TCR was recovered from a human donor in a cohort sampled during active COVID-19. The sequencing sample was made of peripheral blood. The chain joins TRBV2 to TRBJ1-1, with TRBD1 matching 9 bases. CDR3 region: CASSDPGQGSNTEAFF. CDR3 in DNA: TGTGCCAGCAGTGACCCAGGACAGGGGAGTAACACTGAAGCTTTCTTT.